Given below is one T cell receptor beta chain in context. The data derive from a study of CD8 T cells in Susac syndrome. With random hexamers, reverse transcription was performed on about 0.45 to 1 ug of RNA. Multiplex immunoSEQ PCR targeted 54 Vbeta and 13 Jbeta TCR beta segments. MiXCR was run by TCRdb on the immunoSEQ multiplex PCR reads, yielding one entry per CDR3 protein. This sample carries around 200,000 distinct CDR3 sequences, 95% of them seen once, and the ten largest clones take approximately 0.1%. Germline V gene lookup returns CDR1 SGHDT and CDR2 YYEEEE. The V and J ends lost 4 bases and 0 bases respectively, with 17 bases between them. The CDR3 contains 18 residues.

Input material: CD4+ T cells from PBMCs. The clonotype originates from a human donor in good health. The chain employs TRBV5-6 and TRBJ2-6; D gene uncertain. As DNA, the CDR3 is TGTGCCAGCAGCCCCTCGAAGAGCTTCCACTCTGGGGCCAACGTCCTGACTTTC. Translation gives CASSPSKSFHSGANVLTF.